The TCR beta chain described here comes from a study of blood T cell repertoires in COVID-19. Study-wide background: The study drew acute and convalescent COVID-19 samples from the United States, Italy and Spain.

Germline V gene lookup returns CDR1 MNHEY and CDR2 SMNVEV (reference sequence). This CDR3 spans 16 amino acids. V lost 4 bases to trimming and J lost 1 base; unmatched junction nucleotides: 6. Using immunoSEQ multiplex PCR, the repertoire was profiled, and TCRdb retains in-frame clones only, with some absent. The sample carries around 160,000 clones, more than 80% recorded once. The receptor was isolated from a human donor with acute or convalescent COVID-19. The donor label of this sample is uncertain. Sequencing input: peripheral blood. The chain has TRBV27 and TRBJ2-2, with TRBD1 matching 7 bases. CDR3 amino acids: CASSYSGTVNTGELFF. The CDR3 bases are TGTGCCAGCAGTTACTCCGGGACAGTGAACACCGGGGAGCTGTTTTTT.